The 24 T cell receptor beta chains below come from one sample, sequenced in a study of T cell changes during pregnancy in multiple sclerosis. Assay: immunoSEQ multiplex PCR; the TCRdb copy retains only in-frame clones and omits some. The sample lists just under 65,000 clones; about 90% were seen once. The sample in question was peripheral blood, obtained in the second trimester of pregnancy. These receptors were taken from a female donor in good health, enrolled as a control in a pregnancy study.

The rearrangement joins TRBV10-3 to TRBJ2-7, with D perhaps matching TRBD2 (6 bases). The CDR3 has 14 amino acids. V was pared by 5 bases and J by 5 bases, with 16 bases between. Germline V gene data show CDR1 as ENHRY and CDR2 as SYGVKD. CDR3 protein: CAISSSGGFNEQYF. Written as DNA, the CDR3 is TGTGCCATCAGTAGTAGCGGCGGTTTTAACGAGCAGTACTTC.

The V and J genes are TRBV27 and TRBJ2-5; the D is unclear. The CDR3 has 13 residues. The germline V gene encodes CDR1 MNHEY and CDR2 SMNVEV (reference sequence). Trimming removed 3 bases at V and 5 bases at J, with 10 bases between. For the CDR3, the DNA is TGTGCCAGCAGTTTTGTATCCGCGGAGACCCAGTACTTC. Amino acid sequence: CASSFVSAETQYF.

This chain connects TRBV10-1 to TRBJ2-7, with 9 bases fitting TRBD1. This CDR3 region has 15 residues. With 6 bases clipped from V and 0 bases from J, the junction kept 6 bases outside the gene matches. Per the germline V gene, CDR1 is WNHNN and CDR2 is SYGVQD (reference sequence). CDR3 nucleotides: TGCGCCAGCAGCTGGACAGGGGCTAGCTCCTACGAGCAGTACTTC. This sequence encodes CASSWTGASSYEQYF.

J is TRBJ2-1 and V is TRBV28, with D tentatively TRBD2 (5 bases). Germline CDR1 and CDR2: MDHEN and SYDVKM. Trimming pared 8 bases from V and 0 bases from J, leaving 17 bases between. CDR3 length: 16 amino acids. The CDR3 nucleotides read TGTGCCAGCTCCCTTCTCCGGGAAAGCTCCTACAATGAGCAGTTCTTC. Protein sequence: CASSLLRESSYNEQFF.

J is TRBJ2-1 and V is TRBV6-4; 13 bases are shared with TRBD2. The ends lost 8 bases at V and 9 bases at J; junction bases unmatched: 7. Per the germline V gene, CDR1 is MRHNA and CDR2 is SNTAGT. This CDR3 has 14 amino acids. CDR3 region: CASGELAGGGEQFF. The CDR3 nucleotides read TGTGCCAGCGGAGAACTAGCGGGGGGGGGTGAGCAGTTCTTC.

In DNA form, the CDR3 reads TGTGCCAGCCACTTTATCCCGACAGGAGCCACAGATACGCAGTATTTT. It codes for CASHFIPTGATDTQYF. The genes are TRBV27 and TRBJ2-3, with D tentatively TRBD1 (6 bases). Germline CDR1 reads MNHEY; CDR2 reads SMNVEV (reference sequence). The CDR3 has 16 residues. V shed 8 bases and J shed 2 bases, with 20 bases lying between them.

The V gene is TRBV6-1, the J gene TRBJ2-7; TRBD2 agrees at 8 bases. The CDR3 loop spans 14 amino acids. The germline gives CDR1 MNHNS, CDR2 SASEGT. V gave up 7 bases and J gave up 2 bases; unmatched junction bases: 7. CDR3 loop: CASTTREGTYEQYF. As DNA, the CDR3 is TGTGCCAGCACCACCCGGGAGGGCACCTACGAGCAGTACTTC.

CDR3 sequence: CASRQQGLSEQFF. The CDR3 DNA follows: TGTGCCAGCAGGCAACAGGGGTTGAGTGAGCAGTTCTTC. The chain links TRBV28 to TRBJ2-1; 7 bases align to TRBD1. V gave up 6 bases and J gave up 9 bases; unmatched junction bases: 8. Germline CDR1 is MDHEN and CDR2 is SYDVKM. The CDR3 extends over 13 amino acids.

The J gene is TRBJ1-6, the V gene TRBV6-1; D unresolved. The CDR3 has 13 residues. The V end lost 0 bases, the J end lost 6 bases, and 3 bases lay between the germline ends. CDR1 is MNHNS, CDR2 SASEGT, per germline. The CDR3 DNA reads as TGTGCCAGCAGTGAAGCCAGTAATTCACCCCTCCACTTT. Its translation is CASSEASNSPLHF.

This sequence joins TRBV28 and TRBJ2-3, with D tentatively TRBD2 (7 bases). This CDR3 has 13 amino acids. Germline values: CDR1 MDHEN, CDR2 SYDVKM. Trimming left V 6 bases short and J 6 bases short, with 13 bases between. CDR3 amino acids: CASRLGGGDTQYF. DNA of the CDR3: TGTGCCAGCAGATTAGGGGGGGGTGATACGCAGTATTTT.

This rearrangement joins TRBV28 to TRBJ2-4, with 7 bases aligning to TRBD2. The length of the CDR3 is 18 residues. The J segment lost 0 bases and the V segment lost 3 bases, leaving 11 bases of the junction unmatched. Germline-derived CDR1 and CDR2 are MDHEN and SYDVKM. As DNA, the CDR3 is TGTGCCAGCAGTTTTTCCCCAAGGGAGGGACTAGCCAAAAACATTCAGTACTTC. Amino acid sequence: CASSFSPREGLAKNIQYF. The variable domain in full, completed from reference TRBV28 and TRBJ2-4, reads DVKVTQSSRYLVKRTGEKVFLECVQDMDHENMFWYRQDPGLGLRLIYFSYDVKMKEKGDIPEGYSVSREKKERFSLILESASTNQTSMYLCASSFSPREGLAKNIQYFGAGTRLSVL.

This clone has just one count. This rearrangement joins TRBV5-4 to TRBJ2-7, with 9 bases fitting TRBD1. V was pared by 0 bases and J by 7 bases, with 5 bases of the junction left unmatched. Germline V gene sequence: CDR1 SGHNT, CDR2 YYREEE (reference sequence). The CDR3 spans 14 residues. This CDR3 reads CASSLAQGAGEQYF. Written as DNA, the CDR3 is TGTGCCAGCAGCTTGGCACAGGGGGCTGGTGAGCAGTACTTC.

This chain uses TRBV11-2 with TRBJ2-7, with TRBD1 as a possible D gene (5 bases). CDR3 length equals 12 residues. Per the germline V gene, CDR1 is SGHAT and CDR2 is FQNNGV. V lost 5 bases and J 7 bases, leaving 12 bases between the germline ends. The CDR3 region has the DNA TGTGCCAGCAGCAAAAAGGGGTTTGAGCAGTACTTC. Protein: CASSKKGFEQYF.

As for this clone: A read error may account for a junction end that differs from germline. CDR3 region: CASSEGPAYYGYTF. The CDR3 DNA reads TGTGCCAGCAGTGAAGGGCCGGCATACTACGGCTACACCTTC. The rearrangement links TRBV2 to TRBJ1-2; D uncertain. The CDR3 totals 14 residues. Germline V gene lookup returns CDR1 SNHLY and CDR2 FYNNEI.

The chain couples TRBV18 to TRBJ1-5; no definite D call. V lost 0 bases, J lost 9 bases, and 12 bases lay in between. This CDR3 has 14 residues. CDR1 is KGHSH and CDR2 is LQKENI in the germline V gene. The CDR3 DNA reads TGTGCCAGCTCACCACCTTCAGGCTTTGGGCCCCAGCATTTT. It is translated as CASSPPSGFGPQHF.

The DNA of the CDR3 is TGTGCCAGCACCCTATCAGGGGACGTTATGGACGGCGAAAAACTGTTTTTT. Its translation is CASTLSGDVMDGEKLFF. The chain couples TRBV7-6 to TRBJ1-4, with a tentative D call TRBD1 (6 bases). The CDR3 is 17 amino acids. CDR1 and CDR2 (germline): SGHVS, FNYEAQ. V was trimmed by 7 bases and J by 8 bases, leaving 26 bases between them.

This chain uses TRBV5-6 with TRBJ2-2; D is unresolved. Trimming took 1 base from V and 6 from J, leaving 7 bases between them. Germline loops: CDR1 SGHDT, CDR2 YYEEEE. This CDR3 contains 13 residues. The CDR3: CASSLTGSGELFF. The DNA of the CDR3 is TGTGCCAGCAGCTTGACCGGGTCCGGGGAGCTGTTTTTT.

V is TRBV9 and J is TRBJ2-2; 8 nucleotides match TRBD2. In germline, CDR1 is SGDLS, CDR2 YYNGEE. The J segment lost 3 bases and the V segment lost 5 bases, leaving 6 bases of the junction unmatched. The CDR3 contains 15 residues. DNA of the CDR3: TGTGCCAGCAGTCCGGGGGGGGCGCACACCGGGGAGCTGTTTTTT. Amino acids: CASSPGGAHTGELFF.

The chain has TRBV30 and TRBJ1-2, with a possible D match to TRBD1 (6 bases). Trimming shortened V by 1 base and J by 0 bases, and 18 bases separated the two germline ends. CDR3 length equals 17 residues. Germline CDR1 and CDR2: GTSNPN and SVGIG (reference sequence). The CDR3 here is CAWSDRDTILSNYGYTF. CDR3 in DNA: TGTGCCTGGAGTGACCGGGACACCATCCTCTCTAACTATGGCTACACCTTC.

This chain joins TRBV5-1 and TRBJ2-5; 7 bases are a match to TRBD1. The CDR3 loop spans 13 amino acids. J gave up 8 bases and V 5 bases, and 9 bases lay outside the gene matches. The V gene's germline CDR1 is SGHRS and CDR2 YFSETQ. The CDR3 is CASRGTAELTQYF. In nucleotides, the CDR3 is TGCGCCAGCAGGGGGACAGCCGAGTTAACCCAGTACTTC. The full variable domain, its missing parts supplied by reference TRBV5-1 and TRBJ2-5, is KAGVTQTPRYLIKTRGQQVTLSCSPISGHRSVSWYQQTPGQGLQFLFEYFSETQRNKGNFPGRFSGRQFSNSRSEMNVSTLELGDSALYLCASRGTAELTQYFGPGTRLLVL.

The count of this clone is one. This sequence joins TRBV9 and TRBJ2-3, with D maybe TRBD1 (5 bases). V lost 0 bases, J lost 1 base, and 12 bases lay in between. CDR1 and CDR2 (germline): SGDLS, YYNGEE. The length of the CDR3 is 16 residues. CDR3 amino acids: CASSVEQGLGTDTQYF. The CDR3 DNA follows: TGTGCCAGCAGCGTAGAGCAGGGCCTGGGCACAGATACGCAGTATTTT.

The chain links TRBV5-5 to TRBJ1-4; 10 bases fit TRBD1. This CDR3 spans 12 amino acids. The junction had 3 bases not matched to a gene; V was cut back by 3 bases and J by 13 bases. CDR1 is SGHKS, CDR2 YYEKEE, per germline (reference sequence). Written as DNA, the CDR3 is TGTGCCAGCAGCTCGGACAGGGGGACACTGTTTTTT. It is translated as CASSSDRGTLFF.

The rearrangement links TRBV28 to TRBJ1-2, with a weak D call TRBD1 (5 bases). Trimming took 8 bases from V and 4 from J, leaving 23 bases between them. This CDR3 has 16 residues. Germline CDR1 is MDHEN and CDR2 is SYDVKM. CDR3 bases: TGTGCCAGCCGGAGCGGGACCCGGGGAGGGGTCTATGGCTACACCTTC. Translation: CASRSGTRGGVYGYTF.

V usage is TRBV25-1 and J usage is TRBJ2-1, with 9 bases that match TRBD1. This CDR3 comprises 15 residues. The V and J ends lost 2 bases and 8 bases, in that order; junction bases with no gene match: 7. Germline V gene lookup returns CDR1 MGHDK and CDR2 SYGVNS. CDR3 coding DNA: TGTGCCAGCAGTGAACGGGGGACAGGGTTGCATGAGCAGTTCTTC. Translating gives CASSERGTGLHEQFF.